This passage covers 22 T cell receptor beta chains from one sample sequenced in a study of T-cell memory formation after mild COVID-19. TCRdb used MiXCR to reprocess the 5' RACE reads, holding one entry per CDR3 protein. Seen here are roughly 250,000 distinct CDR3 sequences, about a sixth observed once, and the top ten hold 3.5%. Source material: PBMCs or a T cell subset sorted from them (not recorded which). Source of these receptors: a man between 18 and 35 years old who had mild COVID-19 (a few samples of this study predate the infection). Cell type and time point are not known.

The chain couples TRBV2 to TRBJ2-2, with D uncertain. The CDR3 contains 14 residues. Per the germline V gene, CDR1 is SNHLY and CDR2 is FYNNEI. V lost 10 bases and J lost 6, with 18 bases in between. The CDR3 here is CATVRFSLAGELFF. CDR3 in DNA: TGTGCCACCGTCAGGTTTAGTTTGGCCGGGGAGCTGTTTTTT.

This clonotype has ten or more counts. The chain couples TRBV5-4 to TRBJ2-1; TRBD1 or TRBD2 may be the D gene (6 bases each). CDR1 and CDR2 (germline): SGHNT, YYREEE (reference sequence). The CDR3 is 16 amino acids. Deletions cut 9 bases from V and 4 bases from J, with 23 bases between. CDR3 in amino acids: CATRALGGLGYNEQFF. As DNA, the CDR3 is TGTGCCACTAGAGCGTTGGGGGGCCTGGGGTACAATGAGCAGTTCTTC.

V is TRBV7-2 and J is TRBJ1-1; D is unclear. The germline V gene has CDR1 SGHTA and CDR2 FQGNSA. Trimming pared 5 bases from V and 3 bases from J, leaving 13 bases between. CDR3 size: 14 residues. DNA of the CDR3: TGTGCCAGCAGCGTAGACTCCTTCGACACTGAAGCTTTCTTT. Protein product: CASSVDSFDTEAFF.

Worth noting for this clonotype: The germline gene is not matched at one end of the junction; a read error may be the cause. This chain connects TRBV11-3 to TRBJ2-1, with TRBD2 as a possible D gene (5 bases). The CDR3 covers 13 residues. Germline assignment: CDR1 SGHNT and CDR2 YENEEA. CDR3 protein: CASSLEEGGEQFF. CDR3 coding DNA: TGTGCTAGCAGCCTAGAAGAGGGTGGGGAGCAGTTCTTC. The full variable domain, completed using reference TRBV11-3 and TRBJ2-1, is EAGVVQSPRYKIIEKKQPVAFWCNPISGHNTLYWYLQNLGQGPELLIRYENEEAVDDSQLPKDRFSAERLKGVDSTLKIQPAELGDSAVYLCASSLEEGGEQFFGPGTRLTVL.

CDR3 residues: CASSLEGSNGYTF. The CDR3 nucleotides are TGCGCCAGCAGCTTGGAGGGGTCAAATGGCTACACCTTC. This chain links TRBV5-1 with TRBJ1-2; tentative D call: TRBD1 (5 bases). The CDR3 contains 13 residues. Germline CDR1 reads SGHRS; CDR2 reads YFSETQ. The ends were cut back, 0 bases at V and 6 bases at J, with 9 bases in the middle.

At least ten counts were recorded for this clonotype. The chain recombines TRBV27 with TRBJ2-5; 7 bases are a match to TRBD2. The CDR3 totals 14 residues. Trimming removed 6 bases from V and 2 bases from J; junction bases left unmatched: 6. Germline V gene data show CDR1 as MNHEY and CDR2 as SMNVEV (reference sequence). The CDR3 loop is CASRRASGQETQYF. CDR3 in DNA: TGTGCCAGCAGGAGGGCTAGCGGACAAGAGACCCAGTACTTC.

This clonotype was counted a few times. The chain combines TRBV18 with TRBJ2-7; D perhaps matches TRBD1 (5 bases). V lost 1 base to trimming and J lost 5 bases, with 12 bases between them. CDR1 KGHSH and CDR2 LQKENI come from the germline V gene. The CDR3 totals 14 residues. CDR3 nucleotides: TGTGCCAGCTCACCACTTCCAGGGCTTGACGAGCAGTACGTC. Its translation: CASSPLPGLDEQYV.

The chain combines TRBV20-1 with TRBJ1-5, with TRBD1 as a possible D gene (5 bases). Trimming left V 5 bases short and J 2 bases short, with 16 bases between. The CDR3 consists of 15 residues. Germline V gene lookup returns CDR1 DFQATT and CDR2 SNEGSKA (reference sequence). CDR3 loop: CSAPPERGGNQPQHF. The CDR3, as DNA: TGCAGTGCTCCTCCAGAACGGGGCGGCAATCAGCCCCAGCATTTT.

This clonotype appeared a few times. V gene TRBV9 combines with J gene TRBJ1-6; D remains ambiguous. CDR1 and CDR2 from the germline V gene are SGDLS and YYNGEE. Trimming took off 6 bases at V and 6 bases at J, with 13 bases between the two ends. The CDR3 loop spans 14 amino acids. The chain's CDR3 is CASTRDNPNSPLHF. The CDR3 DNA reads as TGTGCCAGCACCCGCGATAACCCTAATTCACCCCTCCACTTT.

V is TRBV4-3 and J is TRBJ1-1; D is ambiguous. The CDR3 contains 13 residues. The germline CDR1 and CDR2 sequences are LGHNA and YSLEER. V gave up 3 bases and J gave up 10 bases, with 15 bases separating them. The CDR3 protein is CASSHIPGSLAFF. The CDR3 DNA reads TGCGCCAGCAGCCACATCCCAGGATCTCTAGCTTTCTTT.

This clonotype was detected only a few times. This chain uses TRBV5-6 with TRBJ1-3; a possible D gene is TRBD1 (5 bases). The CDR3 sequence is 14 residues long. V was shortened by 4 bases and J by 2 bases, with 10 bases between the two germline ends. Germline V gene sequence: CDR1 SGHDT, CDR2 YYEEEE. The CDR3 loop reads CASSPTVAGNTIYF. CDR3 sequence (DNA): TGTGCCAGCAGCCCGACAGTGGCTGGAAACACCATATATTTT.

Only a few counts were recorded for this clonotype. The chain has TRBV15 and TRBJ1-4; the D is unclear. The V gene lost 0 bases and the J gene lost 7 bases, with 9 bases spanning the gap. CDR3 length: 14 residues. CDR1 and CDR2 from the germline V gene are LNHNV and YYDKDF (reference sequence). The CDR3 bases are TGTGCCACCAGCAGAGATTCCATCGGTGAAAAACTGTTTTTT. This gives the protein CATSRDSIGEKLFF.

This clonotype has only a few counts. The genes are TRBV28 and TRBJ2-7; 8 positions agree with TRBD1. Germline CDR1 and CDR2: MDHEN and SYDVKM. The CDR3 length is 13 residues. Losses at the gene ends were 6 bases for V and 1 base for J; bases not matched to a gene: 2. The CDR3 region is CASRGQDSYEQYF. In nucleotides, the CDR3 is TGTGCCAGCAGGGGACAGGATTCCTACGAGCAGTACTTC.

This clonotype has only a few counts. V usage is TRBV7-2 and J usage is TRBJ2-1; D is undetermined. CDR3 length equals 14 residues. Germline CDR1 and CDR2: SGHTA and FQGNSA. Trimming left V 5 bases short and J 0 bases short, with 8 bases between. The CDR3 nucleotides read TGTGCCAGCAGCCCGATTCCCTCCTACAATGAGCAGTTCTTC. Its protein is CASSPIPSYNEQFF.

V gene TRBV10-3 combines with J gene TRBJ1-6; D may be TRBD1 (6 bases). The V gene's germline CDR1 is ENHRY and CDR2 SYGVKD. V was trimmed by 6 bases and J by 10 bases, leaving 13 bases between them. This CDR3 region has 13 residues. The CDR3 DNA reads as TGTGCCATCAGCCCGCGTCAGGGGTCACCCCTCCACTTT. Translating gives CAISPRQGSPLHF.

The chain uses TRBV5-1 and TRBJ1-5; a possible D gene is TRBD1 (6 bases). Trimming took off 0 bases at V and 8 bases at J, with 12 bases between the two ends. The V gene's germline CDR1 is SGHRS and CDR2 YFSETQ. This CDR3 spans 14 amino acids. The CDR3 DNA is TGCGCCAGCAGCTTGGGGGGGGCGCGTGAGCCCCAGCATTTT. Protein: CASSLGGAREPQHF.

This clonotype was found a few times. The rearrangement joins TRBV20-1 to TRBJ1-2; D not certain. The CDR3 has 13 amino acids. V was clipped by 3 bases and J by 1 base, with 9 bases between them. Germline V gives CDR1 DFQATT, CDR2 SNEGSKA (reference sequence). The CDR3 sequence is CSAREPLNYGYTF. In nucleotides, the CDR3 is TGCAGTGCTAGGGAGCCCCTTAACTATGGCTACACCTTC.

This clonotype has only a few counts. In nucleotides, the CDR3 is TGCGCCACCGCGGGGGGGGTCGGCCAAGAGACCCAGTACTTC. Translating it yields CATAGGVGQETQYF. The chain combines TRBV5-1 with TRBJ2-5; 9 bases agree with TRBD2. The length of the CDR3 is 14 residues. Per the germline V gene, CDR1 is SGHRS and CDR2 is YFSETQ. Germline trimming cut 9 bases from V and 1 base from J; bases unmatched to any gene: 7.

This clonotype was counted ten times or more. This sequence joins TRBV6-2 or TRBV6-3 and TRBJ2-5; TRBD2 matches at 12 bases. V shed 6 bases, J shed 4 bases, and the junction held 0 bases outside the gene matches. Germline V gene sequence: CDR1 MNHEY, CDR2 SVGEGT. The CDR3 runs 13 residues. CDR3 nucleotides: TGTGCCAGCAGGACTAGCGGGGGAGAGACCCAGTACTTC. Translation gives CASRTSGGETQYF.

This clonotype was picked up a small number of times. The chain combines TRBV7-8 with TRBJ1-1; the match to TRBD1 covers 12 bases. Germline trimming cut 4 bases from V and 2 bases from J; bases unmatched to any gene: 8. Looked up from germline, CDR1 is SGHVS and CDR2 is FQNEAQ. CDR3 length: 17 amino acids. The CDR3 region is CASSSRQGQGANTEAFF. CDR3 nucleotide sequence: TGTGCCAGCAGCTCAAGGCAGGGACAGGGGGCTAACACTGAAGCTTTCTTT.

This chain's CDR3 is CASSWTGTGRQPQHF. DNA for the CDR3: TGTGCCAGCAGCTGGACCGGGACAGGGCGTCAGCCCCAGCATTTT. The chain combines TRBV2 with TRBJ1-5; 9 nucleotides match TRBD1. Germline CDR1 reads SNHLY; CDR2 reads FYNNEI. V shed 6 bases and J 6 bases; nucleotides not matched to a gene: 9. This CDR3 is built from 15 residues.

The CDR3 here is CASSPIRRGLSGGELFF. The CDR3 DNA reads TGTGCCAGCAGTCCGATCCGTCGGGGGCTGAGCGGCGGGGAGCTGTTTTTT. The genes are TRBV28 and TRBJ2-2; either TRBD1 or TRBD2 may supply D (6 bases each). The CDR3 loop spans 17 amino acids. CDR1 and CDR2 from the germline V gene are MDHEN and SYDVKM. V gave up 5 bases and J gave up 7 bases, with 23 bases separating them.